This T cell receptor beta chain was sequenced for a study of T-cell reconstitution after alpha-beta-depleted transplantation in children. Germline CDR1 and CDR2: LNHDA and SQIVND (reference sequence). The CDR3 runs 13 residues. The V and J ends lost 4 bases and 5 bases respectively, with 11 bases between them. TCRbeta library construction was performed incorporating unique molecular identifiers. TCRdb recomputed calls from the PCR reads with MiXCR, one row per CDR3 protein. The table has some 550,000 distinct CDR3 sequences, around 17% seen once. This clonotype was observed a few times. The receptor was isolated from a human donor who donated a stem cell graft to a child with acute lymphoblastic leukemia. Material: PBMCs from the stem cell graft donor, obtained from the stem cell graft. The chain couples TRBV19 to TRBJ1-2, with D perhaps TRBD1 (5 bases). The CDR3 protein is CASSTRQLYGYTF. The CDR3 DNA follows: TGTGCCAGTAGTACCCGACAGCTATATGGCTACACCTTC.